This T cell receptor beta chain emerged from a study of cytomegalovirus exposure and HLA in healthy donors. This clone was seen just once. Relative to the germline gene, one junction end is altered; a read error may explain this. Produced via immunoSEQ multiplex PCR; TCRdb's table is partial and in-frame only. The sample carries some 150,000 clones, about 90% recorded once. Sequenced: PBMCs. This TCR derives from a woman between 18 and 29 years old in good health and CMV-seropositive.

CDR3 sequence reads: CASSLGPGPGRTDTQYF. CDR3 sequence (DNA): TGTGCTAGCAGCTTAGGGCCAGGGCCCGGGCGCACAGATACGCAGTATTTT. V and J are TRBV7-7 and TRBJ2-3, with a tentative D call TRBD1 (5 bases). CDR3 length: 17 residues. CDR1 and CDR2 from the germline V gene are SSHAT and FNYEAQ (reference sequence).